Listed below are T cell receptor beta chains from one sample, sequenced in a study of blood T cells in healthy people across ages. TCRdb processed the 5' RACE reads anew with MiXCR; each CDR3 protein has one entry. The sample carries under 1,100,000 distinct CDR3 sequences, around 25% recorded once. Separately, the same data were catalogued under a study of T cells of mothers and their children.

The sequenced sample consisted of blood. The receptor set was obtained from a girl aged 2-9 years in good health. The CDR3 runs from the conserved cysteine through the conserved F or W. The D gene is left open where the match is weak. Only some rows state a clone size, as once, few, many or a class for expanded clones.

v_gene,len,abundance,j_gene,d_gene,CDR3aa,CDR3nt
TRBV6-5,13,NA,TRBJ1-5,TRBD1,CASRPQGGQPQHF,TGTGCCAGCAGGCCTCAGGGGGGTCAGCCCCAGCATTTT
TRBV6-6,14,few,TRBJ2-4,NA,CASRPTLAKNIQYF,TGTGCCAGCAGGCCCACTTTAGCCAAAAACATTCAGTACTTC
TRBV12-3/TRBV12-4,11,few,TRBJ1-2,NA,CAATDPYGYTF,TGTGCCGCAACCGACCCCTATGGCTACACCTTC
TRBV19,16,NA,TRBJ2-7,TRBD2,CASSRSTSGGNYEQYF,TGTGCCAGTAGTAGATCGACTAGCGGGGGGAACTACGAGCAGTACTTC
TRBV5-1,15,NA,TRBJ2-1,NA,CASSLWGGSYNEQFF,TGCGCCAGCAGCTTATGGGGCGGCTCCTACAATGAGCAGTTCTTC
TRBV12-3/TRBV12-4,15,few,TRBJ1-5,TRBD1,CASCPGTASNQPQHF,TGTGCCAGCTGTCCCGGGACAGCTAGCAATCAGCCCCAGCATTTT
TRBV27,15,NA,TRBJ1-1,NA,CASTPGKGWGTEAFF,TGTGCCAGCACCCCAGGGAAAGGGTGGGGCACTGAAGCTTTCTTT
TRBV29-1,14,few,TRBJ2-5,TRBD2,CSVEGTSEEETQYF,TGCAGCGTTGAAGGGACTAGCGAGGAGGAGACCCAGTACTTC
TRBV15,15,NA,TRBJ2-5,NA,CATSREAGQGGTQYF,TGTGCCACCAGCAGAGAAGCGGGGCAAGGGGGGACCCAGTACTTC
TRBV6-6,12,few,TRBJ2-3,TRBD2,CASSYGGVAQYF,TGTGCCAGCAGTTACGGGGGGGTGGCGCAGTATTTT
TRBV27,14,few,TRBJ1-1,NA,CASSLNLGGTEAFF,TGTGCCAGCAGTTTAAATCTGGGAGGCACTGAAGCTTTCTTT
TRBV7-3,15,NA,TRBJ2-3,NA,CASSLGGGQTDTQYF,TGTGCCAGCAGCTTGGGGGGGGGCCAGACAGATACGCAGTATTTT
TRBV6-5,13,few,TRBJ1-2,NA,CASRGPGTRGYTF,TGTGCCAGCAGGGGCCCCGGGACGCGGGGCTACACCTTC
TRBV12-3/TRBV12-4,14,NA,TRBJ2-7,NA,CASSLDGGLAEQYF,TGTGCCAGCAGTTTAGATGGGGGCCTAGCTGAGCAGTACTTC
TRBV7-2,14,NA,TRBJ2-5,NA,CASSLTRSSGEQYF,TGTGCCAGCAGCTTAACCAGGTCATCGGGGGAGCAGTACTTC
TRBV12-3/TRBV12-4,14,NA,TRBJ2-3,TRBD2,CAIQNGGDTDTQYF,TGTGCCATCCAAAACGGGGGGGACACAGATACGCAGTATTTT
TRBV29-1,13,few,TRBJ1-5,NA,CSVVWDVNQPQHF,TGCAGCGTTGTCTGGGATGTGAATCAGCCCCAGCATTTT
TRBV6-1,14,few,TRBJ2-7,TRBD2,CASRTGGPVYEQYF,TGTGCCAGCAGGACGGGGGGGCCTGTGTACGAGCAGTACTTC
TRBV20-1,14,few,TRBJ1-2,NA,CSARAEDSNYDYTF,TGCAGTGCTAGGGCAGAGGACAGTAACTATGACTACACCTTC
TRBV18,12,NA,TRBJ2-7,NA,CASSTGTVEQYF,TGTGCCAGCTCAACTGGGACTGTCGAGCAGTACTTC
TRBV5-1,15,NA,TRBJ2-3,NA,CASSFGGTITDTQYF,TGCGCCAGCAGCTTCGGGGGGACAATCACAGATACGCAGTATTTT
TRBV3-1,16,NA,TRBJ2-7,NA,CASSHIGLESSYEQYF,TGTGCCAGCAGCCATATTGGGCTTGAGAGCTCCTACGAGCAGTACTTC
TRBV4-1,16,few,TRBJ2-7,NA,CASSQALKGGSYEQYF,TGCGCCAGCAGCCAAGCATTAAAGGGGGGCTCCTACGAGCAGTACTTC
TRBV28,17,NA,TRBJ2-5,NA,CASTPAPGTPRQETQYF,TGTGCCAGCACCCCGGCCCCCGGGACACCACGCCAAGAGACCCAGTACTTC
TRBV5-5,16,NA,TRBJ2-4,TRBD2,CASSWTSGTVKNIQYF,TGTGCCAGCAGCTGGACTAGCGGGACTGTCAAAAACATTCAGTACTTC
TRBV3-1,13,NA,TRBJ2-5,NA,CASSSYYQETQYF,TGTGCCAGCAGCTCGTATTATCAAGAGACCCAGTACTTC
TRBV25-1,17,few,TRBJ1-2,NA,CASSEFFMGHLFYGYTF,TGTGCCAGCAGTGAATTTTTCATGGGACACCTCTTCTATGGCTACACCTTC
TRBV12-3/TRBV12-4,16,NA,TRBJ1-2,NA,CAIQTQAGSIGYGYTF,TGTGCCATACAGACCCAGGCAGGGAGTATAGGCTATGGCTACACCTTC
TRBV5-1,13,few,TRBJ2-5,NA,CASSDVDRETQYF,TGCGCCAGCAGCGACGTGGATCGGGAGACCCAGTACTTC
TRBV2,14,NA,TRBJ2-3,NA,CAGSGGAGTDTQYF,TGTGCCGGGAGTGGGGGGGCCGGCACAGATACGCAGTATTTT
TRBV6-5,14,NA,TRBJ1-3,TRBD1,CATRPPRGENTIYF,TGTGCCACACGCCCCCCCAGGGGGGAAAACACCATATATTTT
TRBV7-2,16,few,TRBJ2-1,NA,CASSPLQGFPYNEQFF,TGTGCCAGCAGCCCACTACAGGGATTCCCCTACAATGAGCAGTTCTTC
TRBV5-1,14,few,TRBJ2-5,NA,CASSLDGRQETQYF,TGCGCCAGCAGCTTGGATGGTAGGCAAGAGACCCAGTACTTC
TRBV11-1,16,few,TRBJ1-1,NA,CASSLARRRRDTEAFF,TGTGCCAGCAGCTTAGCAAGAAGGCGTCGGGACACTGAAGCTTTCTTT
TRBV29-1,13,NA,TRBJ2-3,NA,CSVDVGFTDTQYF,TGCAGCGTTGATGTAGGTTTCACAGATACGCAGTATTTT
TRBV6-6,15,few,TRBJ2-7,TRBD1,CASSLGQGISDEQYF,TGTGCCAGCAGTTTGGGACAGGGTATTTCGGACGAGCAGTACTTC